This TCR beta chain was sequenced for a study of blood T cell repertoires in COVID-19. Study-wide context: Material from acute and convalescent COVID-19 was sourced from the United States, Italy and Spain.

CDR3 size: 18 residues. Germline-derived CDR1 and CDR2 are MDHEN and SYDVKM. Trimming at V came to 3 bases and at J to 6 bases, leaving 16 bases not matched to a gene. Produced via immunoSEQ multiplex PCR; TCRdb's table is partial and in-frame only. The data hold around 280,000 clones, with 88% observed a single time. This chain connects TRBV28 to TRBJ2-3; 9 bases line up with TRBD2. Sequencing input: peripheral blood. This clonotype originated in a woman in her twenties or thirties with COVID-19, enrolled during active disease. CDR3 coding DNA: TGTGCCAGCAGTTTTAGCGGGGCCATAGCGGGAGTGGGGGATACGCAGTATTTT. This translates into CASSFSGAIAGVGDTQYF.